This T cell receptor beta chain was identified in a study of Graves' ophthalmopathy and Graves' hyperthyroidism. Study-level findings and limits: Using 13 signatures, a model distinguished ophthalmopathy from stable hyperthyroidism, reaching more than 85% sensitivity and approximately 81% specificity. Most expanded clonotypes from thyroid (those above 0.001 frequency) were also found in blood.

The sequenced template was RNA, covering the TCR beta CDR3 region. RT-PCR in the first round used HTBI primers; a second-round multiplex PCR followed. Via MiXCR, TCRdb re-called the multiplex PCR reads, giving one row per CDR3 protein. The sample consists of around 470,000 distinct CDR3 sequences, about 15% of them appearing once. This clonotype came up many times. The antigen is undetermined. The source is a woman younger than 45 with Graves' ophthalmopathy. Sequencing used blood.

CDR3 in DNA: TGCAGGGCGACAGGGCATAACTATGGCTACACCTTC. Encoded protein: CRATGHNYGYTF. The J gene is TRBJ1-2, the V gene TRBV20-1; 7 nucleotides align to TRBD1. The CDR3 spans 12 residues. Germline V gene data show CDR1 as DFQATT and CDR2 as SNEGSKA (reference sequence).